The clone carrying this T cell receptor beta chain came up a few times. The antigen is not known. A second PCR of about 7 to 12 cycles used a sample-barcoded 5' primer and a J-beta primer mix. Each CDR3 protein gets one entry after TCRdb re-called the 5' RACE reads with MiXCR. The sample consists of more than 800,000 distinct CDR3 sequences, 40% to 50% of them appearing once. The CDR3 has 13 amino acids. From germline, CDR1 is DFQATT and CDR2 SNEGSKA (reference sequence). Each sample had at least 6 million PBMCs isolated. This sample stems from a study of blood T cells in healthy people across ages. Study as a whole: For every two T cells, template switching captured about one barcoded beta molecule. General observations from the study: Greater diversity and more naive CD4+ cells were seen in long-lived donors than in aged donors.

Sequencing input: blood. The source of this sequence is an older woman in good health. V is TRBV20-1 and J is TRBJ2-5; tentative D call: TRBD2 (6 bases). In nucleotides, the CDR3 is TGCAGCTTGGATCGGGACTCGCCGCCTGAGCAGTACTTC. Protein: CSLDRDSPPEQYF.